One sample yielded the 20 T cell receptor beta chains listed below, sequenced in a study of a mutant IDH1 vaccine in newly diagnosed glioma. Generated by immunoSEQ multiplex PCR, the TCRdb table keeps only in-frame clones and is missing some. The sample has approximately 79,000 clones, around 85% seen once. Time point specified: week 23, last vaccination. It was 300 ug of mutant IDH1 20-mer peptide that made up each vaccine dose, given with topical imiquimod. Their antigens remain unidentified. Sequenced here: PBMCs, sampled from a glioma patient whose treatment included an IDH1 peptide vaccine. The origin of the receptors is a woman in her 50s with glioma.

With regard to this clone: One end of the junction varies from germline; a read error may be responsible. CDR3 nucleotides: TGTGCCAGCCGTGAGAGGAGCGAAAAACTGTTTTTT. Residues: CASRERSEKLFF. The J gene is TRBJ1-4, the V gene TRBV2; D gene uncertain. The CDR3 loop spans 12 amino acids. Germline assignment: CDR1 SNHLY and CDR2 FYNNEI. The full variable domain, rest sourced from reference TRBV2 and TRBJ1-4, is EPEVTQTPSHQVTQMGQEVILRCVPISNHLYFYWYRQILGQKVEFLVSFYNNEISEKSEIFDDQFSVERPDGSNFTLKIRSTKLEDSAMYFCASRERSEKLFFGSGTQLSVL.

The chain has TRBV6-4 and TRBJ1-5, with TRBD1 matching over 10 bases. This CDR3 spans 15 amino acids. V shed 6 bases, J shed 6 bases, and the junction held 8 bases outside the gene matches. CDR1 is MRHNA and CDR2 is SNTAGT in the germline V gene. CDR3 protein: CASSPGTGVGQPQHF. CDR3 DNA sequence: TGTGCCAGCAGCCCCGGGACAGGGGTAGGTCAGCCCCAGCATTTT.

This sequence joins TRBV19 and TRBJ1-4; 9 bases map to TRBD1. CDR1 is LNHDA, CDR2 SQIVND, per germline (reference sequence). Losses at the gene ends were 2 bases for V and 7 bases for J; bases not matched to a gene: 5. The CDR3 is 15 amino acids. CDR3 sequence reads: CASSIPGQGPEKLFF. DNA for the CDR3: TGTGCCAGTAGTATACCGGGACAGGGTCCTGAAAAACTGTTTTTT.

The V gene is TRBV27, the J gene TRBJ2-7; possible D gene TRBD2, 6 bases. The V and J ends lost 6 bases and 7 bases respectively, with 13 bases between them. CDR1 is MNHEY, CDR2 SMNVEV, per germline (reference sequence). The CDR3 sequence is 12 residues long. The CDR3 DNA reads TGTGCCAGCAGCCCCATTGGGGGGGAGCAGTACTTC. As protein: CASSPIGGEQYF.

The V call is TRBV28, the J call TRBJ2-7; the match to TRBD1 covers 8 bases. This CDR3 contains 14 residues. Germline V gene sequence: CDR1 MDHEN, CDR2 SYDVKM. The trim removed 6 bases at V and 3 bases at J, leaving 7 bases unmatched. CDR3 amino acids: CASSPDRGVYEQYF. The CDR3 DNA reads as TGTGCCAGCAGCCCAGACAGGGGAGTCTACGAGCAGTACTTC.

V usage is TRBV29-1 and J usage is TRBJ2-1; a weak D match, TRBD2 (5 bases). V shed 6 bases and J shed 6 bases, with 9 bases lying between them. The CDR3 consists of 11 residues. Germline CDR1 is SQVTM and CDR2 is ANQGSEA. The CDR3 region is CSVGSGNEQFF. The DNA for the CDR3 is TGCAGCGTAGGCAGCGGCAATGAGCAGTTCTTC.

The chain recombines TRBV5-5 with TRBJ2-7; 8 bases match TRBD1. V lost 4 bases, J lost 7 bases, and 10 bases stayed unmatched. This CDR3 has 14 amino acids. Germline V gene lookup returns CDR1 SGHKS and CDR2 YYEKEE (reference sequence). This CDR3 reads CASSIRGQGGEQYF. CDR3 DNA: TGTGCCAGCAGCATCCGAGGACAGGGCGGAGAGCAGTACTTC.

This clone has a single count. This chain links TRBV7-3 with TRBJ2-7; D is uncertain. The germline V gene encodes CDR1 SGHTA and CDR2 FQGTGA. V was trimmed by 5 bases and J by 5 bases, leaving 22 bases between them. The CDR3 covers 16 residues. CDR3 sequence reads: CASSPFGPLGPHEQYF. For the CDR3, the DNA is TGTGCCAGCAGCCCGTTCGGGCCTTTAGGACCCCACGAGCAGTACTTC.

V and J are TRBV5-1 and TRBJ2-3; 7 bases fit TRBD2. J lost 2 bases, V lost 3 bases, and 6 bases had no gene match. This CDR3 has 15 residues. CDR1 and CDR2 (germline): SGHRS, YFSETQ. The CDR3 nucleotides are TGCGCCAGCAGCTCCTCGGGGGGTGACACAGATACGCAGTATTTT. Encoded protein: CASSSSGGDTDTQYF.

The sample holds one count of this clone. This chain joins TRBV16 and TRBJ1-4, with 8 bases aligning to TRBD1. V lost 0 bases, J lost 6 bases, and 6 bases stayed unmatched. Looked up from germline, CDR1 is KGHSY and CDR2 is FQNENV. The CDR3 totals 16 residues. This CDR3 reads CASSQSGQGRYEKLFF. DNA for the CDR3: TGTGCCAGCAGCCAATCCGGACAGGGTAGATATGAAAAACTGTTTTTT.

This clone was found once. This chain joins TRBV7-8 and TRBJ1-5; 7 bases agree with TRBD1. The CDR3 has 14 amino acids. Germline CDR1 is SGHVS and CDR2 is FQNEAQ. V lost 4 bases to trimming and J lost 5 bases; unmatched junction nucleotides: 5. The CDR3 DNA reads TGTGCCAGCAGCTACCGGGACAGTGATCAGCCCCAGCATTTT. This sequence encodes CASSYRDSDQPQHF.

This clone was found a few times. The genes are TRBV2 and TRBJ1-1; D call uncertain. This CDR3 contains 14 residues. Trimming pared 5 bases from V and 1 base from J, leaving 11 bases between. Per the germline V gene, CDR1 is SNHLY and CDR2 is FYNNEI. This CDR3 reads CASSKLGRNTEAFF. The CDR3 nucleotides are TGTGCCAGCAGTAAACTGGGCCGGAACACTGAAGCTTTCTTT.

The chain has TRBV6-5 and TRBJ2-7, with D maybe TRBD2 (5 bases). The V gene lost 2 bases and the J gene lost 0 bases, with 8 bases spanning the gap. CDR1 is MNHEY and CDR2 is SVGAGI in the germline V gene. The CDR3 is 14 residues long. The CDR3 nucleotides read TGTGCCAGCAGTTACCAGCGGAGCTCCTACGAGCAGTACTTC. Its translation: CASSYQRSSYEQYF.

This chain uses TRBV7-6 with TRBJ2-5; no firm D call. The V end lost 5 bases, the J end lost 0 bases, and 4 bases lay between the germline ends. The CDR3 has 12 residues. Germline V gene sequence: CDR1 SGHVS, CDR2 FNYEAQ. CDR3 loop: CASSTYQETQYF. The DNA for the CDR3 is TGTGCCAGCAGCACCTACCAAGAGACCCAGTACTTC.

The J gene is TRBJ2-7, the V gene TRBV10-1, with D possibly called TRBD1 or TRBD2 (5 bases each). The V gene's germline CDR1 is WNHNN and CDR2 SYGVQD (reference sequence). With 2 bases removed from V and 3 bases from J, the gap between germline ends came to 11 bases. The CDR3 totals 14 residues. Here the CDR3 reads CASSEGGRLYEQYF. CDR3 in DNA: TGCGCCAGCAGTGAGGGGGGACGGCTCTACGAGCAGTACTTC.

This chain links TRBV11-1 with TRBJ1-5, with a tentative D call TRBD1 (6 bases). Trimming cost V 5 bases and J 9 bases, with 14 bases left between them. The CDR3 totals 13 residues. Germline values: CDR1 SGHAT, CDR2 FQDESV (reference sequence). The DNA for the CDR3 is TGTGCCAGCAGCACAGACAGGTCTCGGCCCCAGCATTTT. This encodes CASSTDRSRPQHF.

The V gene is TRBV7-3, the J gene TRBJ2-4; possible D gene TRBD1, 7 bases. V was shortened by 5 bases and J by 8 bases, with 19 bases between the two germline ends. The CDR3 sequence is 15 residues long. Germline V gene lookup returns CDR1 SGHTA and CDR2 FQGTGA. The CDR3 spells CASSPQGGNEDIQYF. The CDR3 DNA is TGTGCCAGCAGCCCCCAGGGGGGAAACGAGGACATTCAGTACTTC. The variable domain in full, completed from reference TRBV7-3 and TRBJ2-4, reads GAGVSQTPSNKVTEKGKYVELRCDPISGHTALYWYRQSLGQGPEFLIYFQGTGAADDSGLPNDRFFAVRPEGSVSTLKIQRTERGDSAVYLCASSPQGGNEDIQYFGAGTRLSVL.

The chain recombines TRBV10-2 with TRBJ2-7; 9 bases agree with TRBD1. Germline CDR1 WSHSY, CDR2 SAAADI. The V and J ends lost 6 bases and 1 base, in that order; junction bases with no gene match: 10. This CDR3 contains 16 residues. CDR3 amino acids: CASRASGQGFSYEQYF. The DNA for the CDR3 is TGCGCCAGCAGGGCATCGGGACAGGGCTTTTCCTACGAGCAGTACTTC.

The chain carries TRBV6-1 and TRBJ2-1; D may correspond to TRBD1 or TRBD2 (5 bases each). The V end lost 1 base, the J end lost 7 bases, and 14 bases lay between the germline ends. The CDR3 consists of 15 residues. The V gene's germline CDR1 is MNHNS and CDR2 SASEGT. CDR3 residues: CASSEGTREGNEQFF. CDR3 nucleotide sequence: TGTGCCAGCAGTGAAGGGACACGGGAAGGGAATGAGCAGTTCTTC.

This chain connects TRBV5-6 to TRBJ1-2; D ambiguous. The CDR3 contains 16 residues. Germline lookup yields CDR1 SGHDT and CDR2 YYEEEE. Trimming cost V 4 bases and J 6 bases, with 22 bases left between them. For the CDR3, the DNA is TGTGCCAGCAGCGAACCTAAGGACTTCTCTAGGAATGGCTACACCTTC. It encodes CASSEPKDFSRNGYTF.